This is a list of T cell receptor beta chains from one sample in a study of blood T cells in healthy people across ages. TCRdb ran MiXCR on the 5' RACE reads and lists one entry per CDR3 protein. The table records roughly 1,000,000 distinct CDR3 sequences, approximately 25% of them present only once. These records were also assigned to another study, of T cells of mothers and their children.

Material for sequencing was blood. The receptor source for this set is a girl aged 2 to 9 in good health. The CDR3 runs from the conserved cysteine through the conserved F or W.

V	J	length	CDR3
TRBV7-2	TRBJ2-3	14	CASSPLAGGRTQYF
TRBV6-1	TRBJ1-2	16	CASSEDRGFLSYGYTF
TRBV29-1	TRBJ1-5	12	CSVRDSNQPQHF
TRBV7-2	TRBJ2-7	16	CASSRIGQGAFYEQYF
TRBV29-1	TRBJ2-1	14	CSVVPGQGRNEQFF
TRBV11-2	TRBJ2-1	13	CASSFPLAAEQFF
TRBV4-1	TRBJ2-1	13	CASSQVADDEQFF
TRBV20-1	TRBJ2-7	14	CSASKRLAPYEQYF
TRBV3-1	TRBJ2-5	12	CASSQGAGTQYF
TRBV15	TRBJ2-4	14	CATSGLGNGGKYFF
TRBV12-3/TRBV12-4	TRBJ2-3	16	CASSHRQGGLADTQYF
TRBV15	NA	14	CATSRELQNYEQYF
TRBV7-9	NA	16	CASSSNIGEWAYEQYF
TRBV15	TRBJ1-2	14	CATSRSGLLYGYTF
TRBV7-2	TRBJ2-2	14	CASSLGGYTGELFF
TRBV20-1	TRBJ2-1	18	CSARGAILRDSSYNEQFF
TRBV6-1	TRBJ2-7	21	CASSEALLGYGGQRIFYEQYF
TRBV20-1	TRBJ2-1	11	CSARDLAEQFF
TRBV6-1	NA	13	CASSDFQGGEQFF
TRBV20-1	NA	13	CSARGGPSYEQYF
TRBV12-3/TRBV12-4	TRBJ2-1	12	CATYSRYNEQFF
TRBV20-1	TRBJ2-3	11	CSAEGPDTQYF
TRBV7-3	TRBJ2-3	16	CASSPFDRRPTDTQYF
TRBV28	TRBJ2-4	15	CASSLAQPAKNIQYF
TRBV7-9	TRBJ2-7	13	CASRGGSRYEQYF
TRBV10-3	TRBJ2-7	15	CAISGLAGGSYEQYF
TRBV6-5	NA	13	CASRTAYDYEQYF
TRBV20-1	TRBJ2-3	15	CSASIGPGSGDTQYF
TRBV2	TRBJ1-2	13	CATDRSGLGGYTF
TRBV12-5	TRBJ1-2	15	CASGLHTGGVYGYTF
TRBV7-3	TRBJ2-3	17	CASSSHPSSGGTDTQYF
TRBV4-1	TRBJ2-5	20	CASSQDQVGPLAGGTETQYF